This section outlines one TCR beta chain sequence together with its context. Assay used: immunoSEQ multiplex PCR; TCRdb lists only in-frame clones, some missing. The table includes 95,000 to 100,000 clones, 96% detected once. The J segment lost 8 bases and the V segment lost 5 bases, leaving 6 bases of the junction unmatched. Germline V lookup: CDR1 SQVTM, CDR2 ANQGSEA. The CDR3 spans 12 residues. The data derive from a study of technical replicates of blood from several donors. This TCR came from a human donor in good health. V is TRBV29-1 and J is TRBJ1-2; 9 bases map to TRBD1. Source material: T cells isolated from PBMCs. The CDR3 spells CSVLTGGRGYTF. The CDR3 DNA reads TGCAGCGTTCTAACAGGGGGCCGGGGCTACACCTTC.